Described below is a single TCR beta chain sequence and its context. Its antigen is still unknown. No base qualities exist here, and no much larger clone lies one base off it. Using the deep immunoSEQ assay, TCR CDR3 regions were amplified from genomic DNA by multiplex PCR. Extracted genomic DNA from each cell subset was spread evenly across all wells of several immunoSEQ 96-well plates, with each plate serving as a replicate. Each replicate PCR for sorted subsets received roughly 0.2 ug genomic DNA, equal to about 30,000 T cell genomes. The purified libraries were quantified using a Qubit 3.0 fluorometer, sized with a Bioanalyzer 2100, and then quantified again using the KAPA Library Quantification kit. A separate single-read 150-cycle Illumina NextSeq 550 flow cell was used to sequence each immunoSEQ 96-well plate. Regarding the original processing steps: Because the immunoSEQ output held only junctional sequences and lacked quality scores, the filtering could not match the filtering applied to full-length reads. Sequences were annotated with PyIR, a Python wrapper for IgBLAST v1.9, and V/J genes and CDR3 were assigned using IMGT germline references. Any read was removed if the V/J assignment was weak (E-value above 1e-6), the CDR3 was missing, or the read contained stop codons, out-of-frame junctions, or ambiguous translated residues. V3J clonotypes were defined by identical inferred V gene, J gene, and CDR3 amino acid sequence. The percentage overlap between two repertoires was calculated by dividing the number of shared unique clonotypes by the size of the smaller repertoire. Richness of each repertoire was evaluated using RTK rarefaction, the Chao1 estimator, and Recon v2.1 estimates of unobserved clonotypes. For all TCRbeta clonotypes obtained by the gDNA method from a handful of donors, generation probabilities were computed with OLGA. The clones in this table, taken by TCRdb from immuneACCESS, are in-frame only. Not every clone is retained; where verified, under half of the shortfall comes from an unresolved V gene, and the cause of the rest is unknown. That table supplies the V and J calls and clone size; D and trimming were determined from the DNA. For this sample the table gives about 2.3 million clones, of which approximately 90% were detected only once. The ten largest account for approximately 0.41% of the sample.

These data originate in a study of shared clonotypes between healthy human individuals (dated by TCRdb to the early 2020s). Describing the broader study: The cohort comprised a couple of women and a few men aged 18 to 49 years. For each donor, CD4 naive and CD4 memory were each run on three plates, CD8 naive on two plates, and CD8 memory on one plate. Different laboratories and diverse techniques were used to prepare libraries and sequence TCR repertoires, to increase sequencing depth and limit assay-specific biases. To estimate repertoire size and how much clonotype sharing occurs between individuals, the study deeply sequenced the blood TCR repertoires of 5 or 6 healthy adults. Between about 0.9 and 9 billion PBMCs per donor were obtained by leukapheresis. Broad study findings and their caveats: Rarefaction of sorted-subset datasets indicated incomplete sequencing despite the large sequencing depth. Naive subsets generally had larger estimated clonotype richness than memory subsets. Sampling was restricted to blood, and TCR repertoires in tissue are likely to differ from TCR repertoires in blood. Because the study included a small number of donors, the genetic and exposure-history diversity represented was limited. When four donors were compared, the shared fraction of clonotypes was around 5% for naive CD4, roughly 3.4% for naive CD8, more than 2% for memory CD4, and about 0.36% for memory CD8. Compared with non-shared clonotypes, the clonotypes found in all four sorted-subset donors had higher generation probabilities. Based on pairwise subsampling, the degree of clonotype sharing among donors was expected to be affected by sequencing depth.

Healthy HIV-negative adults with no recently reported acute infections or vaccinations were included as donors. Every donor was a Caucasian adult living in Nashville, Tennessee, USA. Magnetic negative selection was used to enrich CD4+ T cells, after which naive cells were positively selected on CD45RA and the negative fraction became the memory subset. After blood collection by leukapheresis, PBMCs were isolated using Ficoll-Histopaque density gradient centrifugation and then cryopreserved in the vapor phase of liquid nitrogen. Analytical flow cytometry was used to check the purity and quantity of every magnetically sorted T cell population. Genomic DNA was isolated from each sorted fraction and quantified by UV absorbance on a Nanodrop 2000c. Cut back by 6 bases and 8 bases, the V and J ends lie 13 bases apart. From cysteine to phenylalanine, the CDR3 is 13 amino acids long. Solely the CDR3 DNA is kept, with 39 bases framed from the first base. For CDR1 and CDR2, the germline V gene lists MDHEN and SYDVKM.

The chain couples TRBV28 to TRBJ2-2; the D segment cannot be called with confidence. The sequence came from a man younger than 35 in good health. Some clones in this sample may be carry-over from other donors' samples. Sample: naive CD4+ T cells from PBMCs. This sample's cell subset or site label indicates: CD45RA+ positively selected. The CDR3 region has the sequence CASRYRWLGELFF. The nucleotide sequence is TGTGCCAGCAGGTACCGGTGGCTTGGGGAGCTGTTTTTT.